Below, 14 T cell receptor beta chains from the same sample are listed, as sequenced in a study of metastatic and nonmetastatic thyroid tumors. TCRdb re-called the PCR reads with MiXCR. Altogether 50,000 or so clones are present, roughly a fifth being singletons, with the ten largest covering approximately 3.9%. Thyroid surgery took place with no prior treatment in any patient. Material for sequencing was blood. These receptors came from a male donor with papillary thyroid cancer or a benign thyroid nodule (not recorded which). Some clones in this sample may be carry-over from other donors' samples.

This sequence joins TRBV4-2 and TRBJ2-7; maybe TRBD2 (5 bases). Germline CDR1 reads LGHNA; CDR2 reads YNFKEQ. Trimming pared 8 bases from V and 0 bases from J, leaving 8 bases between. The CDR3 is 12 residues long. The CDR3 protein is CASGSLSYEQYF. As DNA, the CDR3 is TGTGCCAGCGGGAGTCTCTCCTACGAGCAGTACTTC.

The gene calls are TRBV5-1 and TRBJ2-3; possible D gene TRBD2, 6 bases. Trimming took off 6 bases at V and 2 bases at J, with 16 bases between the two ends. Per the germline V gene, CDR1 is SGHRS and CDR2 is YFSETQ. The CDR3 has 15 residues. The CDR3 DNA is TGCGCCAGCACTGTGGCGGGGATCCCCACAGATACGCAGTATTTT. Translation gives CASTVAGIPTDTQYF.

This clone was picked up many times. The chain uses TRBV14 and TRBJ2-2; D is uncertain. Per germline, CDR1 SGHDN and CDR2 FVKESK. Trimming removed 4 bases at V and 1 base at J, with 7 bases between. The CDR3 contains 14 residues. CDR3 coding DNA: TGTGCCAGCAGCCTCCGACTGAACACCGGGGAGCTGTTTTTT. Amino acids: CASSLRLNTGELFF.

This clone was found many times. DNA of the CDR3: TGTGCCAGCAGCGCAGGACAGGGGGCAACTGAAGCTTTCTTT. Translation: CASSAGQGATEAFF. The V call is TRBV9, the J call TRBJ1-1; TRBD1 agrees at 11 bases. V lost 3 bases, J lost 5 bases, and 3 bases stayed unmatched. This CDR3 contains 14 residues. CDR1 and CDR2 (germline): SGDLS, YYNGEE.

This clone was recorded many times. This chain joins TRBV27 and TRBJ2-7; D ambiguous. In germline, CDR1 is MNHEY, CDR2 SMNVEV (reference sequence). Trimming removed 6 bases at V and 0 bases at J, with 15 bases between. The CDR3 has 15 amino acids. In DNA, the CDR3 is TGTGCCAGCAGGCTTCTAGGCAGTTCCTCCTACGAGCAGTACTTC. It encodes CASRLLGSSSYEQYF.

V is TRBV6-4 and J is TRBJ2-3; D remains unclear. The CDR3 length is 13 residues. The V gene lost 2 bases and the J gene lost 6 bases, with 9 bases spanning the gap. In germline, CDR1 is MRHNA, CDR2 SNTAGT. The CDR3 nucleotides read TGTGCCAGCAGTGACAGGGATGAGGATACGCAGTATTTT. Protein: CASSDRDEDTQYF.

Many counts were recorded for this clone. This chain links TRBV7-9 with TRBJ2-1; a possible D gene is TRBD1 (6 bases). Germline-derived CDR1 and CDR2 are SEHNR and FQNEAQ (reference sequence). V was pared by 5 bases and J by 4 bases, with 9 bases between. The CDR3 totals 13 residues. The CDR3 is CASSPDSYNEQFF. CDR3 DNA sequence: TGTGCCAGCAGCCCGGACAGTTACAATGAGCAGTTCTTC.

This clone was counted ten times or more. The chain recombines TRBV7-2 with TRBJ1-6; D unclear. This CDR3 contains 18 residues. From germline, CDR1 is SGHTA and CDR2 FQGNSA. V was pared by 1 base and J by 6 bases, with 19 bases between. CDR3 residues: CASSLVGPGRTANSPLHF. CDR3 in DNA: TGTGCCAGCAGCTTAGTAGGTCCGGGTAGGACGGCTAATTCACCCCTCCACTTT.

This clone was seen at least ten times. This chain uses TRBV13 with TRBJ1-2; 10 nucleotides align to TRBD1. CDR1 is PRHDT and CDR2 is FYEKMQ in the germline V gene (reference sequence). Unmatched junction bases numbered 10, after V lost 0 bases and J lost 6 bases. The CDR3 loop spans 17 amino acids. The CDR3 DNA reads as TGTGCCAGCAGCTTAGGCCTGAGGGGACAGGGGTTGGATGGCTACACCTTC. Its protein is CASSLGLRGQGLDGYTF.

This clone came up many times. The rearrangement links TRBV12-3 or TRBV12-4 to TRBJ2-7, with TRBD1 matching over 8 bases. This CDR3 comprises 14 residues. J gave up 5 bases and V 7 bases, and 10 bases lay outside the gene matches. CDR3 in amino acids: CASTPGGLTNEQYF. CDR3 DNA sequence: TGTGCCAGCACCCCAGGGGGCTTGACAAACGAGCAGTACTTC.

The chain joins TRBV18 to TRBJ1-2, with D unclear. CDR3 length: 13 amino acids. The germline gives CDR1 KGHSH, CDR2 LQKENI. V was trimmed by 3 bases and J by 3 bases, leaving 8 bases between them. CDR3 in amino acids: CASSPGFDYGYTF. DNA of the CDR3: TGTGCCAGCTCACCGGGATTCGACTATGGCTACACCTTC.

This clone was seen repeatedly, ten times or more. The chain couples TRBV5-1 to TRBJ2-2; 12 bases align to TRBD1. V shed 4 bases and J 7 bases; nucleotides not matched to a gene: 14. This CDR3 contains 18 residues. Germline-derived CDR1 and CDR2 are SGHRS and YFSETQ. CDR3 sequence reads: CASSPPRGRDRGHGELFF. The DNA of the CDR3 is TGCGCCAGCAGCCCGCCTCGGGGTCGGGACAGGGGGCACGGGGAGCTGTTTTTT. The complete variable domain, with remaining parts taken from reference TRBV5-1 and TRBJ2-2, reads KAGVTQTPRYLIKTRGQQVTLSCSPISGHRSVSWYQQTPGQGLQFLFEYFSETQRNKGNFPGRFSGRQFSNSRSEMNVSTLELGDSALYLCASSPPRGRDRGHGELFFGEGSRLTVL.

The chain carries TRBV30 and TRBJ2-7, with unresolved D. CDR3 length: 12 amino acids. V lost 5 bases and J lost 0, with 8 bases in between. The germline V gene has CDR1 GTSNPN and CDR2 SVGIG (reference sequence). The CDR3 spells CAWGGFSYEQYF. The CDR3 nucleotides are TGTGCCTGGGGCGGCTTCTCCTACGAGCAGTACTTC.

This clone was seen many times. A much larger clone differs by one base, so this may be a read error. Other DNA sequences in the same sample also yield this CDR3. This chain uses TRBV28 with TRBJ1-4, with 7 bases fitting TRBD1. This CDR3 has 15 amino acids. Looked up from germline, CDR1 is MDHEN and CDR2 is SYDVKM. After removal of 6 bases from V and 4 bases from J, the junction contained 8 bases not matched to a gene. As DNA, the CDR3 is TGTGCCAGCAGCTCCCCAGGGGGAGGTAATGAAAAACTGTTTTTT. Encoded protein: CASSSPGGGNEKLFF.